This T cell receptor (beta chain) originates from a study of Ad26.COV2.S vaccination and SARS-CoV-2 variants. Study information: Each vaccinee took Ad26.COV2.S intramuscularly, once or twice 56 days apart. Regarding the study as a whole: Placebo and vaccine recipients had non-spike TCR breadth that was similar.

Worth noting for this clone: Antigen specificity is unknown.

Data came from immunoSEQ multiplex PCR; TCRdb stores just in-frame clones and leaves some out. This sample carries 300,000 to 400,000 clones, less than 90% of them seen once, and the ten largest clones take 9.5% to 12%. Described treatment: some 19 received Ad26.COV2.S at low or high dose, single or two shots; about 5 received placebo; per-sample allocation not given. Sampling took place 63 days after the first vaccine or placebo injection. This person who donated was an adult of 18-55 years in Boston. Germline loops: CDR1 SGHRS, CDR2 YFSETQ. The CDR3 sequence is 15 residues long. The V and J ends lost 0 bases and 0 bases respectively, with 10 bases between them.

The sample here was peripheral blood, taken in a trial of Ad26.COV2.S vaccine versus placebo. The chain links TRBV5-1 to TRBJ2-7; tentative D call: TRBD2 (5 bases). The origin of this receptor is a person aged 18 to 65 who received the Ad26.COV2.S COVID-19 vaccine or a placebo. The CDR3 sequence is CASSLGGFGSYEQYF. The CDR3 nucleotides read TGCGCCAGCAGCTTGGGAGGGTTTGGCTCCTACGAGCAGTACTTC. Full variable domain (rest looked up from reference TRBV5-1 and TRBJ2-7): KAGVTQTPRYLIKTRGQQVTLSCSPISGHRSVSWYQQTPGQGLQFLFEYFSETQRNKGNFPGRFSGRQFSNSRSEMNVSTLELGDSALYLCASSLGGFGSYEQYFGPGTRLTVT.